This T cell receptor (beta chain) emerged from a study of blood T cells in healthy people across ages (dated by TCRdb to about 2015). About the study as a whole: In model experiments, template switching captured about one uniquely barcoded TCR beta cDNA molecule for every two T cells. Using deep sequencing normalized with unique cDNA molecular identifiers, the study measured how TCR beta repertoire diversity changes with age. The donors were split into four age groups: young (average about 15 years), middle-aged (more than 35), aged (about 56) and long-lived (roughly 80). To avoid experimental bias, donors of different ages were randomly spread across the sequencing lanes. The study analyzed two additional independent replicas of 1 million unique cDNA reads from the same blood draw for two donors, one aged 18 to 29 and one aged 80 or older.

Findings and caveats that apply to the study as a whole: The percentage of naive T cells measured by flow cytometry correlated strongly with observed TCR beta diversity. Conclusive comparison of naive and antigen-experienced compartments was prevented by the profiling of bulk unsorted PBMCs. The CMV infection status of donors was not known, potentially confounding age-related changes in expanded clonotypes. Estimates of total diversity based on one million sequenced T cells were considered lower bounds and underestimates. Compared with the aged group, the long-lived group had more naive CD4+ T cells, fewer expanded clones and increased TCR diversity, suggesting age selection. As age increased, observed TCR beta diversity per million T cells dropped in a roughly linear way, and a significant reduction was already evident by age 40.

Measured from the cysteine to the phenylalanine, the CDR3 is 14 residues long. Only CDR3 DNA is held: 42 bases, read in frame from base 1. V and J are truncated by 1 base and 6 bases respectively, leaving an intervening sequence of 10 bases. As encoded in the germline V gene (reference sequence), CDR1 is SEHNR while CDR2 is FQNEAQ. Library preparation was by 5' RACE. Sequenced on an Illumina HiSeq 2500. A second roughly 6 to 12 cycle PCR used a sample-barcoded 5' primer and a J-beta primer mix. A template-switch 5' adaptor carrying 12 random nucleotides introduced a unique molecular identifier onto each TCR beta cDNA molecule. Each sample yielded at least 3 million CDR3-containing paired-end reads. First-strand cDNA was synthesized from all RNA with the Mint cDNA synthesis kit, primed by a TRBC-specific oligonucleotide. Following uracil-DNA glycosylase treatment, a first 18-cycle PCR with universal primers M1SS and BC2_uni_R was performed on all cDNA. The source study handled its data this way. For normalization, 1 million high-quality reads, each with a distinct molecular identifier, were randomly selected from each sample. Reads sharing molecular identifiers were discarded rather than binned into consensus sequences. MiTCR, run with a Q25 quality threshold and the strictest error-elimination algorithm, handled CDR3 identification, clonotype clustering and error correction. A nonparametric unseen species model with Euler transformation was used to estimate a lower bound on total TCR beta diversity. TCRdb reanalyzed the raw reads on its own, using fastp at Q25 for trimming and MiXCR for clone calling, and kept in-frame beta chains. All rows with the same CDR3 protein become a single entry with the most common DNA and genes. These V and J calls derive from TCRdb rather than the authors' analysis. The sample table lists about 970,000 distinct CDR3 sequences, about 53% of them with a count of one. The biggest ten clones account for 20% to 25% of the sample.

Of note for this clonotype: The target of this receptor is not known. The input lacks base qualities; no much larger clone sits a single base away.

The approximately 41 donors, aged about 6 to 100 years, were systemically healthy Caucasian individuals from Russia. Each donor gave around 9 milliliters of peripheral blood, collected into EDTA-treated Vacutainer tubes. PBMCs were isolated by Ficoll-Paque density-gradient centrifugation, with at least 6 million obtained per sample. Total RNA was extracted from PBMCs with Trizol reagent, with at least 6 micrograms obtained per sample. The percentages of naive CD45RAhigh/CD27high T cells were determined by flow cytometry on a PBMC aliquot from every donor. This receptor was obtained from a woman between 55 and 75 years old in good health. The sample comprised blood. This chain joins TRBV7-9 to TRBJ2-1; confidence is insufficient to name the D gene. The nucleotides read TGTGCCAGCAGCTTAGGGCTCTTCCCCAATGAGCAGTTCTTC. This encodes CASSLGLFPNEQFF.